The present T cell receptor (delta chain) was sequenced within a study of Vδ1+ human thymocytes (dated by TCRdb to the late 2010s). Describing the broader study: As a data resource, the study described the mRNA-level TRG and TRD CDR3 repertoires found in highly purified Vdelta1+ thymocytes taken from young children. Earlier work had validated the multiplex-based CDR3 amplicon strategy against 5'RACE-based methods for generating CDR3 amplicons. Results and caveats for the whole study, not just this receptor: Despite high sort purity, around 20% of thymic TRD sequences were Vdelta2 (and few Vdelta3), unlike peripheral blood Vdelta1+ controls. Thymic TRG and TRD repertoires appeared highly polyclonal with Gaussian CDR3 length distributions, unlike oligoclonal peripheral blood repertoires. Because unexpected Vdelta2 sequences could lead to misinterpretation of bulk repertoire data, the authors recommended using highly purified populations and single-cell validation. No clustering by age or sex was observed, so analyses did not stratify donors by these variables. Numerous TRG clonotypes were shared among donors (up to roughly 7x10^3), while TRD repertoires were essentially private (a maximum of roughly 100 shared).

RNA extraction was performed with the RNeasy mini kit, and reverse transcription was done with Superscript III. Multiplex PCR was used to generate CDR3 amplicons, with pooled V-gene forward primers and a constant-region reverse primer carrying Illumina adaptor overhangs. After gel purification, the amplicons were indexed with Nextera index primers over eight extra PCR cycles and then purified using AMPure XP beads. Sequencing of the libraries was done on an Illumina MiSeq using paired-end 250 bp reads, dual indexing and a roughly 18% PhiX spike-in. For the original study's pipeline: Read quality was checked with FastQC, and TRG read pairs were merged using ea-utils fastq-join. IMGT/HighV-QUEST was used to annotate sequences, retaining only productive sequences with an unambiguous V-gene assignment, and each clonotype was defined by an identical CDR3 sequence. VDJtools 1.1.1, tcR 2.2.3, Treemap and vegan Shannon diversity in R 3.4.4 were used for downstream analysis. Clones were re-identified by TCRdb from the public reads with CATT, and rows with the same DNA were merged. These V and J calls are TCRdb output, not the study's own analysis. The sample has about 25,000 delta-chain clones on record, approximately 32% of them singletons. Together, the top ten hold more than 1.5% of the sample.

From the cysteine through the phenylalanine, the CDR3 covers 21 amino acids. Only the CDR3 region is kept as DNA, spanning 63 bases read in frame from base 1. Germline trimming: 9 bases from V, 1 base from J; junction bases outside gene matches: 25. Sequences TSWWSYY (CDR1) and QGS (CDR2) are obtained from the germline V gene. Points on this clone: Its antigen has not been determined. The sample holds no much larger clone one base away, and base qualities are not on file.

Thymic samples were depleted of alphabeta T cells, then CD3+ TCRVdelta1+ TCRVdelta2- thymocytes were FACS-sorted. The purity of the sorted Vdelta1+ thymocytes was between roughly 97% and 99.6%. Thymic specimens were obtained from about 8 paediatric patients, aged from 5 days to 15 months, who were undergoing corrective cardiac surgery. The thymic tissue was dispersed, and mononuclear cells were isolated using a Histopaque-1077 density gradient. Staining used anti-TCRVdelta1 clone TS8.2, anti-TCRVdelta2 clone B6, anti-CD3 clone HIT3a and anti-TCRalphabeta clone IP26 antibodies. This TCR derives from a boy younger than two who had congenital heart surgery. Material for sequencing was Vdelta1+ gamma-delta thymocytes from the thymus. The cell subset or site label of this sample denotes: FACS-sorted CD3+ TCRalphabeta- TCRVdelta1+ TCRVdelta2- thymocytes. The V and J genes are TRDV1 and TRDJ1; TRDD3 lines up with 11 middle nucleotides. The DNA sequence is as follows: TGTGCTCTGGTGGGGCCCCAATGGGGGATACGCGATCTATATTCCACCGATAAACTCATCTTT. This sequence encodes CALVGPQWGIRDLYSTDKLIF.